The entry below gives a single TCR beta chain sequence along with its context. CDR3 size: 16 residues. Germline V gene data show CDR1 as SEHNR and CDR2 as FQNEAQ (reference sequence). V trimming: 5 bases; J trimming: 7 bases; junction bases outside the gene matches: 9. The sample is drawn from a study of blood T cell repertoires in COVID-19. The data were produced by immunoSEQ multiplex PCR, yet TCRdb's version contains in-frame clones alone and is incomplete. Among about 220,000 clones listed, roughly 85% were seen once. V and J are TRBV7-9 and TRBJ2-2; 11 positions match TRBD1. The receptor was isolated from a woman aged 45-60 years who had been exposed to COVID-19. Material for sequencing was PBMCs or T cells enriched from blood (not recorded which). The DNA of the CDR3 is TGTGCCAGCAGCCCAAGGACAGGGGGCTCGGGCGGGGAGCTGTTTTTT. Encoded protein: CASSPRTGGSGGELFF.